This T cell receptor (beta chain) emerged from a study of long-term antiretroviral therapy in people with HIV. Germline lookup yields CDR1 SGHRS and CDR2 YFSETQ. The CDR3 has 16 amino acids. V was pared by 4 bases and J by 4 bases, with 7 bases of the junction left unmatched. Study-level findings and limits: Information pertaining to ART adherence, viral resistance or therapeutic modifications was not obtained. It was observed that HIV repertoires exhibited narrower CDR3 length ranges than controls.

To note about this clone: The antigen remains undetermined.

Runs used v3.0 of the immunoSEQ assay and were done at survey level. Generated by immunoSEQ multiplex PCR, the TCRdb table keeps only in-frame clones and is missing some. The sample has roughly 30,000 clones; 90% to 95% are singletons. Each donor provided at least one pre-ART PBMC sample and at least two post-ART PBMC samples. Specimen: unsorted PBMCs, collected approximately 6.3 years after starting antiretroviral therapy. The source of this sequence is a man in his thirties or forties with HIV. The rearrangement links TRBV5-1 to TRBJ2-5; 13 nucleotides agree with TRBD2. The DNA for the CDR3 is TGCGCCAGCAGCCCTTTCACTAGCGGGGGGGCAGAGACCCAGTACTTC. Translating it yields CASSPFTSGGAETQYF. Variable domain in full (rest from reference TRBV5-1 and TRBJ2-5): KAGVTQTPRYLIKTRGQQVTLSCSPISGHRSVSWYQQTPGQGLQFLFEYFSETQRNKGNFPGRFSGRQFSNSRSEMNVSTLELGDSALYLCASSPFTSGGAETQYFGPGTRLLVL.